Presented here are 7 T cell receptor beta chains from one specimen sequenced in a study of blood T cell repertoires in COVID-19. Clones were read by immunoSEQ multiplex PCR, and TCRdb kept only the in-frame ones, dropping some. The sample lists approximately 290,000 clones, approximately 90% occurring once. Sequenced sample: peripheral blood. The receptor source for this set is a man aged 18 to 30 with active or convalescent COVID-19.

The CDR3 protein is CASSLPGTGAGTQYF. The CDR3, as DNA: TGTGCCAGCAGCTTACCGGGGACAGGGGCAGGGACCCAGTACTTC. The J gene is TRBJ2-5, the V gene TRBV7-9; 10 bases are shared with TRBD1. The CDR3 has 15 amino acids. The V segment lost 2 bases and the J segment 7 bases; nucleotides outside the gene matches: 7. In germline, CDR1 is SEHNR, CDR2 FQNEAQ (reference sequence).

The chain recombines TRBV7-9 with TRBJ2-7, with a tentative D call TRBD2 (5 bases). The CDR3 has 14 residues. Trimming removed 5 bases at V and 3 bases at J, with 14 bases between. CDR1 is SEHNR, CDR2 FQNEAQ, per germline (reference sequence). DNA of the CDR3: TGTGCCAGCAGCCGAGGTTTGGGAGACTACGAGCAGTACTTC. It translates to CASSRGLGDYEQYF.

The CDR3 nucleotides read TGTGCCAGCAGTTATTGGGACAGGGGGATGAACACTGAAGCTTTCTTT. Translation: CASSYWDRGMNTEAFF. This sequence joins TRBV6-5 and TRBJ1-1, with 11 positions matching TRBD1. The CDR3 consists of 16 residues. V trimming: 3 bases; J trimming: 0 bases; junction bases outside the gene matches: 3. The germline V gene has CDR1 MNHEY and CDR2 SVGAGI.

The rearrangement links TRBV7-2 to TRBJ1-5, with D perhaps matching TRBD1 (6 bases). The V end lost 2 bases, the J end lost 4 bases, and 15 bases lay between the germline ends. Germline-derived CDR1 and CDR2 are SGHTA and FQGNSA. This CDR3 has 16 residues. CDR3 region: CASSLMPQGQNQPQHF. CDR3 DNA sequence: TGTGCCAGCAGCTTAATGCCTCAGGGACAAAATCAGCCCCAGCATTTT.

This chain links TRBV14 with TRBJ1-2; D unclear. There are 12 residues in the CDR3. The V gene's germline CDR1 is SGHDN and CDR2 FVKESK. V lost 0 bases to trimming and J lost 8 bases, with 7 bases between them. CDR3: CASSQDRVGYTF. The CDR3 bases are TGTGCCAGCAGCCAAGACCGGGTGGGCTACACCTTC. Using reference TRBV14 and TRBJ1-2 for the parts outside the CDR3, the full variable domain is EAGVTQFPSHSVIEKGQTVTLRCDPISGHDNLYWYRRVMGKEIKFLLHFVKESKQDESGMPNNRFLAERTGGTYSTLKVQPAELEDSGVYFCASSQDRVGYTFGSGTRLTVV.

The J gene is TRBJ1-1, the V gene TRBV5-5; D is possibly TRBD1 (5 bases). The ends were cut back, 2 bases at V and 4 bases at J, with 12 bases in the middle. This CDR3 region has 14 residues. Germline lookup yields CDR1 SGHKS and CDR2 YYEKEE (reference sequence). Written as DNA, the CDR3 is TGTGCCAGCAGCTTAGGGACGGGAGGCACTGAAGCTTTCTTT. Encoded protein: CASSLGTGGTEAFF.

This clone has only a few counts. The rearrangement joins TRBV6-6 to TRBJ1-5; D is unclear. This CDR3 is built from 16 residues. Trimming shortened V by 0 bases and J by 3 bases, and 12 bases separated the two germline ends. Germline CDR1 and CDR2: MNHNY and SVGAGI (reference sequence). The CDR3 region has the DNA TGTGCCAGCAGTTACTCGATGGAGGGTATCAATCAGCCCCAGCATTTT. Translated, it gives CASSYSMEGINQPQHF.